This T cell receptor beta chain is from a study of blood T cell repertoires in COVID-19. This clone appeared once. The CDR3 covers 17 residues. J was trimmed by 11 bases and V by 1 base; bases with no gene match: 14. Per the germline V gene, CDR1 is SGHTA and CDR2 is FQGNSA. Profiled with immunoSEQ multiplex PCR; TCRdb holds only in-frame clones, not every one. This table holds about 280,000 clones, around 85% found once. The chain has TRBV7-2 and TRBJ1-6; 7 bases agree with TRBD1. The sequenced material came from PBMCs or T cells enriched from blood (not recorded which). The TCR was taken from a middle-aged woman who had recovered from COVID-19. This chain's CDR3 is CASSLDKGDRLLAPLHF. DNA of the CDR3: TGTGCCAGCAGCTTAGATAAGGGGGACAGACTTCTGGCACCCCTCCACTTT. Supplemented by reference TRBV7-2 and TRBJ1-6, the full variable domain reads GAGVSQSPSNKVTEKGKDVELRCDPISGHTALYWYRQSLGQGLEFLIYFQGNSAPDKSGLPSDRFSAERTGGSVSTLTIQRTQQEDSAVYLCASSLDKGDRLLAPLHFGNGTRLTVT.